This T cell receptor (beta chain) was captured by sequencing in a study of shared clonotypes between healthy human individuals. V was cut by 0 bases and J by 3 bases, with 7 bases left in between. Germline CDR1 SGHTA, CDR2 FQGNSA. The CDR3 has 14 amino acids. A remark on this clone: This CDR3 is also generated by other DNA sequences in the sample.

Profiled with immunoSEQ multiplex PCR; TCRdb holds only in-frame clones, not every one. The sample shows approximately 1,000,000 clones, around 78% of them seen only once. The sample was memory CD4+ T cells from PBMCs. Noted subset: CD45RA-negative fraction. This TCR was recovered from a man aged 18 to 30 in good health. Some clones in this sample may be carry-over from other donors' samples. The V gene is TRBV7-2, the J gene TRBJ2-3; TRBD2 might be the D (6 bases). Written as DNA, the CDR3 is TGTGCCAGCAGCTTAGCCGGGGGAACAGATACGCAGTATTTT. This encodes CASSLAGGTDTQYF.